What follows are 28 T cell receptor beta chains derived from one specimen sequenced in a study of T-cell memory formation after mild COVID-19. TCRdb reanalysed the 5' RACE reads using MiXCR and keeps one entry per CDR3 protein. The sample holds about 260,000 distinct CDR3 sequences; around 8% are singletons and the top ten take under 25%. Source material: PBMCs or a T cell subset sorted from them (not recorded which). All receptors come from a man aged 18-30 years who had mild COVID-19 (a few samples of this study predate the infection). Cell type and time point are not known.

There are a few counts of this clonotype. The chain employs TRBV15 and TRBJ2-1; 9 bases fit TRBD2. V shed 3 bases, J shed 4 bases, and the junction held 4 bases outside the gene matches. Germline V lookup: CDR1 LNHNV, CDR2 YYDKDF (reference sequence). The CDR3 extends over 15 amino acids. CDR3 nucleotide sequence: TGTGCCACCAGCAGCGGCGGGGGGGCGTACAATGAGCAGTTCTTC. Translated: CATSSGGGAYNEQFF.

Ten or more counts support this clonotype. The V gene is TRBV5-1, the J gene TRBJ2-4; D is possibly TRBD1 (5 bases). V was pared by 4 bases and J by 5 bases, with 10 bases between. Germline CDR1 and CDR2: SGHRS and YFSETQ. The CDR3 has 13 amino acids. The CDR3 loop is CASSKGVENIQYF. CDR3 DNA sequence: TGCGCCAGCAGCAAAGGGGTCGAAAACATTCAGTACTTC.

This rearrangement joins TRBV9 to TRBJ2-3, with a tentative D call TRBD2 (6 bases). This CDR3 spans 14 amino acids. V was clipped by 3 bases and J by 3 bases, with 11 bases between them. Germline V gene lookup returns CDR1 SGDLS and CDR2 YYNGEE. CDR3 sequence reads: CASSDWDSTDTQYF. For the CDR3, the DNA is TGTGCCAGCAGCGACTGGGACTCTACAGATACGCAGTATTTT. The variable domain in full, completed from reference TRBV9 and TRBJ2-3, reads DSGVTQTPKHLITATGQRVTLRCSPRSGDLSVYWYQQSLDQGLQFLIQYYNGEERAKGNILERFSAQQFPDLHSELNLSSLELGDSALYFCASSDWDSTDTQYFGPGTRLTVL.

The chain carries TRBV29-1 and TRBJ2-3, with unresolved D. Looked up from germline, CDR1 is SQVTM and CDR2 is ANQGSEA. V shed 6 bases and J shed 5 bases, with 15 bases lying between them. CDR3 length equals 13 residues. The CDR3 loop reads CSVSRRLGDTQYF. The CDR3 DNA sequence: TGCAGCGTCTCCCGGCGCCTCGGAGATACGCAGTATTTT.

The chain is built from TRBV7-2 and TRBJ2-5, with D unresolved. V was shortened by 4 bases and J by 5 bases, with 11 bases between the two germline ends. The CDR3 extends over 13 amino acids. Per the germline V gene, CDR1 is SGHTA and CDR2 is FQGNSA. The CDR3 DNA sequence: TGTGCCAGCAGCTGGGTCGTCAGGGAGACCCAGTACTTC. Protein product: CASSWVVRETQYF.

This clonotype turned up a few times. The V and J genes are TRBV18 and TRBJ2-7; 8 bases line up with TRBD1. Germline V gene data show CDR1 as KGHSH and CDR2 as LQKENI. After removal of 6 bases from V and 5 bases from J, the junction contained 9 bases not matched to a gene. The CDR3 consists of 14 residues. CDR3: CASSRAGQGHEQYF. The CDR3 nucleotides are TGTGCCAGCTCGCGGGCCGGACAGGGCCACGAGCAGTACTTC. The full variable domain, its missing parts supplied by reference TRBV18 and TRBJ2-7, is NAGVMQNPRHLVRRRGQEARLRCSPMKGHSHVYWYRQLPEEGLKFMVYLQKENIIDESGMPKERFSAEFPKEGPSILRIQQVVRGDSAAYFCASSRAGQGHEQYFGPGTRLTVT.

This clonotype was counted at least ten times. The chain recombines TRBV7-2 with TRBJ2-7, with D perhaps TRBD1 (5 bases). The V end was cut by 5 bases, the J end by 2 bases, with 13 bases between. The germline gives CDR1 SGHTA, CDR2 FQGNSA. This CDR3 has 14 amino acids. The CDR3 DNA reads TGTGCCAGCAGCCTGGCTGGCAGGGCCTACGAGCAGTACGTC. It codes for CASSLAGRAYEQYV.

This clonotype was observed many times. The gene calls are TRBV6-2 or TRBV6-3 and TRBJ2-3; D may be TRBD2 (5 bases). CDR1 and CDR2 from the germline V gene are MNHEY and SVGEGT. CDR3 length: 15 residues. Between the trimmed V and J ends, which lost 2 bases and 2 bases, there was a span of 11 bases. CDR3 bases: TGTGCCAGCAGTTACGCCGGGGTCAACACAGATACGCAGTATTTT. Residues: CASSYAGVNTDTQYF.

For the CDR3, the DNA is TGCGCCAGCAGCGTCAGGGGACGGAGCCCAGATACGCAGTATTTT. It specifies CASSVRGRSPDTQYF. The V call is TRBV5-1, the J call TRBJ2-3; D perhaps matches TRBD1 (6 bases). CDR1 is SGHRS, CDR2 YFSETQ, per germline. This CDR3 spans 15 amino acids. The V end was cut by 4 bases, the J end by 4 bases, with 16 bases between.

This clonotype was found many times. The chain combines TRBV20-1 with TRBJ2-5; 7 bases match TRBD2. After removal of 5 bases from V and 5 bases from J, the junction contained 8 bases not matched to a gene. CDR1 DFQATT and CDR2 SNEGSKA come from the germline V gene (reference sequence). This CDR3 has 13 residues. CDR3 DNA sequence: TGCAGTGCTCGGGACGGGCGGGGGGAGACCCAGTACTTC. Protein product: CSARDGRGETQYF.

In its sample, this clonotype was seen a few times. The chain has TRBV12-3 or TRBV12-4 and TRBJ2-2; D not certain. Deletions cut 3 bases from V and 3 bases from J, with 8 bases between. CDR3 length: 14 amino acids. Here the CDR3 reads CASSFGAHTGELFF. The CDR3 DNA reads as TGTGCCAGCAGTTTTGGAGCGCACACCGGGGAGCTGTTTTTT.

V usage is TRBV25-1 and J usage is TRBJ2-7; TRBD2 might be the D (5 bases). The CDR3 totals 12 residues. The V and J ends lost 3 bases and 7 bases respectively, with 10 bases between them. Germline V CDR1 and CDR2: MGHDK, SYGVNS. DNA for the CDR3: TGTGCCAGCAGTGATAGGACTTGGGAGCAGTACTTC. Protein: CASSDRTWEQYF.

This clonotype has only a few counts. CDR3 DNA: TGTGCCAGCAGTAACACCCTCCCGGGGCCCACCTACGAGCAGTACGTC. It encodes CASSNTLPGPTYEQYV. The chain recombines TRBV6-6 with TRBJ2-7; D may match TRBD1 or TRBD2 (5 bases each). The CDR3 is 16 residues long. V shed 5 bases and J shed 2 bases, with 19 bases lying between them. Germline CDR1 is MNHNY and CDR2 is SVGAGI (reference sequence).

The chain's CDR3 is CASSTTVRNTIYF. CDR3 nucleotide sequence: TGTGCCAGTAGTACGACAGTCCGAAACACCATATATTTT. The chain has TRBV19 and TRBJ1-3; a weak D match, TRBD1 (5 bases). Germline V gives CDR1 LNHDA, CDR2 SQIVND (reference sequence). Trimming took 4 bases from V and 5 from J, leaving 9 bases between them. This CDR3 region has 13 residues.

The table lists this clonotype with many counts. The J gene is TRBJ2-4, the V gene TRBV12-3 or TRBV12-4, with TRBD1 matching 10 bases. This CDR3 spans 13 amino acids. The V gene end was trimmed by 6 bases and the J gene end by 8 bases; junction bases not matched to a gene: 4. CDR3 nucleotide sequence: TGTGCCAGCAGCCGGGACAGGGGATACATTCAGTACTTC. Protein product: CASSRDRGYIQYF.

The V and J genes are TRBV24-1 and TRBJ1-2; 9 nucleotides align to TRBD1. Germline assignment: CDR1 KGHDR and CDR2 SFDVKD. This CDR3 contains 14 residues. With V trimmed by 2 bases and J by 3 bases, 0 bases remained unmatched. The chain's CDR3 is CATSDWTGDYGYTF. The DNA of the CDR3 is TGTGCCACCAGTGATTGGACAGGGGACTATGGCTACACCTTC.

This clonotype was seen a few times. This sequence joins TRBV4-1 and TRBJ2-3, with D perhaps TRBD1 (5 bases). Trimming left V 1 base short and J 4 bases short, with 9 bases between. The CDR3 has 14 amino acids. CDR1 MGHRA and CDR2 YSYEKL come from the germline V gene. The chain's CDR3 is CASSQGGRADTQYF. The CDR3 coding sequence is TGCGCCAGCAGCCAAGGGGGCAGGGCAGATACGCAGTATTTT.

The genes are TRBV4-3 and TRBJ1-2, with D possibly matching TRBD1 (6 bases). In germline, CDR1 is LGHNA, CDR2 YSLEER. The CDR3 runs to 16 residues. V was shortened by 3 bases and J by 4 bases, with 18 bases between the two germline ends. The CDR3 region is CASSQGQGKQGYGYTF. The CDR3 DNA follows: TGCGCCAGCAGCCAGGGGCAGGGGAAACAGGGCTATGGCTACACCTTC.

This clonotype was seen many times. The chain carries TRBV5-1 and TRBJ1-1, with D uncertain. V gave up 4 bases and J gave up 11 bases, with 9 bases separating them. The CDR3 has 10 amino acids. The germline V gene encodes CDR1 SGHRS and CDR2 YFSETQ. CDR3 protein: CASSHRPAFF. CDR3 nucleotides: TGCGCCAGCAGCCACCGCCCGGCTTTCTTT.

Concerning this clonotype: At one end the junction does not follow the germline gene, possibly because of a read error. The chain employs TRBV12-3 or TRBV12-4 and TRBJ2-1, with 7 positions matching TRBD2. This CDR3 is built from 11 residues. CDR3 nucleotide sequence: TGTGCCAGCAGCAATGTCGGGAGGAAGCTCTTC. This gives the protein CASSNVGRKLF.

This clonotype appeared a few times. The chain links TRBV7-6 to TRBJ2-7; no reliable D call. CDR3 length: 14 amino acids. V shed 2 bases and J shed 0 bases, with 8 bases lying between them. Looked up from germline, CDR1 is SGHVS and CDR2 is FNYEAQ. CDR3 sequence (DNA): TGTGCCAGCAGCTTATACCCAGGCTCCTACGAGCAGTACTTC. Protein: CASSLYPGSYEQYF.

The chain combines TRBV7-2 with TRBJ1-2; 7 bases are shared with TRBD1. Losses at the gene ends were 5 bases for V and 8 bases for J; bases not matched to a gene: 14. CDR1 is SGHTA and CDR2 is FQGNSA in the germline V gene. The CDR3 loop spans 15 amino acids. Here the CDR3 DNA reads TGTGCCAGCAGCATAGACCACCAGGGGGGCAGGGGCTACACCTTC. Translated, it gives CASSIDHQGGRGYTF.

The rearrangement links TRBV27 to TRBJ2-2; 11 bases map to TRBD1. The CDR3 loop spans 16 amino acids. Germline values: CDR1 MNHEY, CDR2 SMNVEV (reference sequence). The V and J ends lost 4 bases and 4 bases, in that order; junction bases with no gene match: 5. CDR3 DNA sequence: TGTGCCAGCAGTTCACGGACAGGGGGCAGCACCGGGGAGCTGTTTTTT. Its translation: CASSSRTGGSTGELFF.

This clonotype was counted between two and nine times. The chain combines TRBV7-3 with TRBJ2-1; possible D gene TRBD1, 6 bases. Trimming took 5 bases from V and 3 from J, leaving 14 bases between them. The CDR3 is made up of 15 amino acids. Germline-derived CDR1 and CDR2 are SGHTA and FQGTGA. CDR3: CASSPGQNSYNEQFF. The DNA for the CDR3 is TGTGCCAGCAGCCCCGGACAGAATAGCTACAATGAGCAGTTCTTC.

This chain links TRBV9 with TRBJ2-2; TRBD1 matches 9 bases. Per the germline V gene, CDR1 is SGDLS and CDR2 is YYNGEE. The CDR3 length is 16 residues. With 0 bases clipped from V and 1 base from J, the junction kept 1 base outside the gene matches. The CDR3 nucleotides are TGTGCCAGCAGCGTAGAGGGACAGGGGAACACCGGGGAGCTGTTTTTT. It encodes CASSVEGQGNTGELFF.

The J gene is TRBJ2-5, the V gene TRBV28; TRBD1 matches at 7 bases. With V trimmed by 3 bases and J by 5 bases, 6 bases remained unmatched. The CDR3 runs 14 residues. Germline CDR1 reads MDHEN; CDR2 reads SYDVKM. Here the CDR3 reads CASSFAGGLETQYF. As DNA, the CDR3 is TGTGCCAGCAGTTTCGCAGGGGGTTTGGAGACCCAGTACTTC. Supplemented by reference TRBV28 and TRBJ2-5, the full variable domain reads DVKVTQSSRYLVKRTGEKVFLECVQDMDHENMFWYRQDPGLGLRLIYFSYDVKMKEKGDIPEGYSVSREKKERFSLILESASTNQTSMYLCASSFAGGLETQYFGPGTRLLVL.

The gene calls are TRBV7-9 and TRBJ2-5; D uncertain. Germline V lookup: CDR1 SEHNR, CDR2 FQNEAQ (reference sequence). The CDR3 has 12 residues. Between the trimmed V and J ends, which lost 3 bases and 5 bases, there was a span of 7 bases. The CDR3 loop is CASSFDWETQYF. The CDR3 bases are TGTGCCAGCAGCTTCGACTGGGAGACCCAGTACTTC.

This clonotype came up a few times. The chain carries TRBV7-2 and TRBJ2-2; TRBD2 is a possible D gene (7 bases). This CDR3 is built from 13 residues. The V end was cut by 11 bases, the J end by 6 bases, with 16 bases between. CDR1 and CDR2 (germline): SGHTA, FQGNSA. CDR3 in amino acids: CAGGGGVAGELFF. The CDR3 DNA follows: TGTGCCGGGGGGGGCGGGGTCGCCGGGGAGCTGTTTTTT.